Below, one T cell receptor (beta chain) is given with its context. This record comes from a study of blood T cell repertoires in COVID-19. Libraries were prepared by immunoSEQ multiplex PCR; TCRdb keeps only in-frame clonotypes and omits some of them. The profile covers under 15,000 clones, with nearly 90% appearing a single time and 2.6% taken by the ten largest. The clonotype originates from a human donor in a cohort sampled during active COVID-19. Sequencing was done on a sample of peripheral blood.

CDR3: CASSRDRGDSNQPQHF. DNA of the CDR3: TGTGCCAGCAGTCGGGACAGGGGAGATAGCAATCAGCCCCAGCATTTT. The chain carries TRBV6-6 and TRBJ1-5, with TRBD1 identical over 10 bases. The trim removed 5 bases at V and 0 bases at J, leaving 4 bases unmatched. The CDR3 covers 16 residues. The germline CDR1 and CDR2 sequences are MNHNY and SVGAGI (reference sequence).